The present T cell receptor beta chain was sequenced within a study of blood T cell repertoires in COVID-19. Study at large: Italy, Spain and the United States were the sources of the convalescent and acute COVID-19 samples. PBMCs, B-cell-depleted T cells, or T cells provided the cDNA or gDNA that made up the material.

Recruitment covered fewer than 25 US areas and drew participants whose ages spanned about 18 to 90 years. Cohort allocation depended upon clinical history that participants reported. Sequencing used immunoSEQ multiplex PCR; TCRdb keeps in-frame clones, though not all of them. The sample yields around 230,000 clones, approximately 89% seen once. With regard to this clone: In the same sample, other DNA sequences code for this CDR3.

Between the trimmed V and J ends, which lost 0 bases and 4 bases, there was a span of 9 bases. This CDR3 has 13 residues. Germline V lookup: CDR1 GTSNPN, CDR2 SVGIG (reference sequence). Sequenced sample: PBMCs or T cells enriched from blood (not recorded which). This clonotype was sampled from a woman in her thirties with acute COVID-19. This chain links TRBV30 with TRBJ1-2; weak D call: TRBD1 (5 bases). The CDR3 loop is CAWSVSTGYGYTF. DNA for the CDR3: TGTGCCTGGAGTGTAAGTACAGGCTATGGCTACACCTTC.